A selection of T cell receptor beta chains follows, all from one sample in a study of blood T cells in healthy people across ages. TCRdb used MiXCR to reprocess the 5' RACE reads, holding one entry per CDR3 protein. The table shows fewer than 700,000 distinct CDR3 sequences, with 47% occurring only once. The sequenced sample consisted of blood. The receptors here all came from an elderly man in good health. CDR3s include the opening cysteine and the closing phenylalanine or tryptophan. The D gene is left open where the match is weak. Expanded clones are given a class, and other clones once, few, many or no size at all.

J gene	D gene	clone size	V gene	CDR3 DNA	CDR3 protein
TRBJ2-7	TRBD1	-	TRBV7-2	TGTGCCAGCAGCTTACGGACAGGCTGGGATGAGCAGTACTTC	CASSLRTGWDEQYF
TRBJ2-7	TRBD2	-	TRBV12-3/TRBV12-4	TGTGCCAGCAGTTCCCCCACCGGGACTAGCGTCGGATCCTACGAGCAGTACTTC	CASSSPTGTSVGSYEQYF
TRBJ2-5	-	-	TRBV20-1	TGCAGTGCACACAGGTCTAGCGTCCAAGAGACCCAGTACTTC	CSAHRSSVQETQYF
TRBJ2-3	TRBD1	many	TRBV7-9	TGTGCCAGCAGCGGACAGGGTCCAGATACGCAGTATTTT	CASSGQGPDTQYF
TRBJ1-1	-	-	TRBV7-9	TGTGCCAGCAGCTTAGTGGGGCAGGGCAACACTGAAGCTTTCTTT	CASSLVGQGNTEAFF
TRBJ2-3	-	-	TRBV7-2	TGTGCCAGCAGCTTAGACTTACTTAGCACAGATACGCAGTATTTT	CASSLDLLSTDTQYF
TRBJ1-1	TRBD1	many	TRBV6-6	TGTGCCAGCAGTGCAGGGGGAAACACTGAAGCTTTCTTT	CASSAGGNTEAFF
TRBJ1-2	-	-	TRBV4-1	TGCGCCAGCAGCCAACCAGAGAGCCCCACACTAGGCTACACCTTC	CASSQPESPTLGYTF
TRBJ2-7	-	many	TRBV10-3	TGTGCCATCAGTGGGGCAGCCTACGAGCAGTACTTC	CAISGAAYEQYF
TRBJ2-7	TRBD2	-	TRBV4-3	TGCGCCAGCAGCCAAGAGTCAGCGGGGGGATACGAGCAGTACTTC	CASSQESAGGYEQYF
TRBJ2-5	-	-	TRBV5-6	TGTGCCAGCGGCTACTATAGCGTGTCGCGGGGAGAGCAGTACTTC	CASGYYSVSRGEQYF
TRBJ2-7	TRBD2	-	TRBV12-3/TRBV12-4	TGTGCCAGCAGTTTAGGGGGAAGCGGGGCCCCCTACGAGCAGTACTTC	CASSLGGSGAPYEQYF
TRBJ1-2	-	-	TRBV5-1	TGCGCCAGCAGCTTGGCAAGTGATGGCTACACCTTC	CASSLASDGYTF
TRBJ2-7	-	-	TRBV6-5	TGTGCCAGCATCAGGACGGTGGGTGTTAGCGAGCAGTACTTC	CASIRTVGVSEQYF
TRBJ2-3	-	-	TRBV14	TGTGCCAGCAGCCAATGGGACGGGATAGATACGCAGTATTTT	CASSQWDGIDTQYF
TRBJ1-1	-	few	TRBV10-2	TGCGCCAGCAGTGAACAGACAGCGACTTTCTTT	CASSEQTATFF
TRBJ1-2	-	-	TRBV20-1	TGCAGTGCTAGAGTTGGGTGGCAGGGCCCCTTCTATGGCTACACCTTC	CSARVGWQGPFYGYTF
TRBJ2-3	TRBD1	few	TRBV20-1	TGCAGTGCTCGACAGGGGGGGACAGATACGCAGTATTTT	CSARQGGTDTQYF
TRBJ1-2	TRBD1	-	TRBV2	TGTGCCAGCAGTGCACAGGGGGCTGGCTATGGCTACACCTTC	CASSAQGAGYGYTF
TRBJ2-7	TRBD2	-	TRBV20-1	TGCAGTGCTAGAGATCCACTAGCGGGCTCCTACAATGAGCAGTACTTC	CSARDPLAGSYNEQYF
TRBJ2-7	TRBD2	few	TRBV9	TGTGCCAGCAGCGTAGGAATTAGCGGGAGCTCCTACGAGCAGTACTTC	CASSVGISGSSYEQYF
TRBJ1-2	TRBD1	-	TRBV10-3	TGTGCCATCAGTGAGTCGAAATGGACAGGGGGCTATATATATGGCTACACCTTC	CAISESKWTGGYIYGYTF
TRBJ2-1	-	-	TRBV20-1	TGCAGTGCTAGCTCTAGTAAGAGTGAGCAGTTCTTC	CSASSSKSEQFF
TRBJ1-1	-	few	TRBV29-1	TGCAGCGTTCCCTTCGCTCTGGGCCAAAACACTGAAGCTTTCTTT	CSVPFALGQNTEAFF
TRBJ2-5	TRBD1	-	TRBV10-3	TGTGCCAGCAGGGACAGGGAAATCCAAGAGACCCAGTACTTC	CASRDREIQETQYF
TRBJ2-7	-	-	TRBV7-2	TGTGCCAGCAGCTCCAGCCGGGCGCCCTACGAGCAGTACTTC	CASSSSRAPYEQYF
TRBJ2-5	TRBD2	few	TRBV20-1	TGCAGTGCTAGCGGGGGGGTCGAGACCCAGTACTTC	CSASGGVETQYF
TRBJ2-1	-	-	TRBV6-2/TRBV6-3	TGTGCCAGCAGCCAGATCTCCTACAATGAGCAGTTCTTC	CASSQISYNEQFF
TRBJ2-1	-	few	TRBV20-1	TGCAGTGCCAATAGGGGGGACAATGAGCAGTTCTTC	CSANRGDNEQFF
TRBJ1-6	-	-	TRBV3-1	TGTGCCAGCAGCCAAGGGGCAGGGGTAAATTCACCCCTCCACTTT	CASSQGAGVNSPLHF
TRBJ2-7	-	-	TRBV5-1	TGCGCCAGCAGCTTTCCTTACGCCGGTCGGGACGAGCAGTACTTC	CASSFPYAGRDEQYF
TRBJ2-7	-	few	TRBV7-7	TGTGCTAGCAGCCTATGGGCAGGGTCCCACGAGCAGTACTTC	CASSLWAGSHEQYF
TRBJ2-1	-	-	TRBV6-5	TGTGCCAGCAGTTACCTCAGAGGGGAGCAGTTCTTC	CASSYLRGEQFF
TRBJ2-7	TRBD1	few	TRBV6-5	TGTGCCAGCAGTGACCTCGGACAGGGAGACGAGCAGTACTTC	CASSDLGQGDEQYF
TRBJ2-1	TRBD2	few	TRBV20-1	TGCAGTGCTAGTGCTAGCGGGGCAGCCTCCTACAATGAGCAGTTCTTC	CSASASGAASYNEQFF
TRBJ2-1	TRBD2	few	TRBV20-1	TGCAGTGCTAGATCTAGCGGGAGGGGGTACAATGAGCAGTTCTTC	CSARSSGRGYNEQFF
TRBJ2-1	TRBD2	-	TRBV6-2/TRBV6-3	TGTGCCAGCAGTCTAGCGGGGCAAAATGAGCAGTTCTTC	CASSLAGQNEQFF
TRBJ1-6	-	-	TRBV5-1	TGCGCCAGCAGCTACGGACCGAATTCACCCCTCCACTTT	CASSYGPNSPLHF
TRBJ2-7	TRBD1	once	TRBV20-1	TGCAGTGCTGAAACCGGGACAGGCGCCCCCTCCGAGCAGTACTTC	CSAETGTGAPSEQYF
TRBJ2-1	-	-	TRBV5-1	TGCGCCAGCAGCCTGGGGGGGACAGACTACAATGAGCAGTTCTTC	CASSLGGTDYNEQFF
TRBJ2-1	TRBD2	-	TRBV20-1	TGCAGTGCTAGGGATATAGCGGGAGGTCACAATGAGCAGTTCTTC	CSARDIAGGHNEQFF
TRBJ2-1	TRBD2	-	TRBV2	TGTGCCAGCAGCCGAGGGACTATCAACGAGCAGTTCTTC	CASSRGTINEQFF
TRBJ2-7	-	-	TRBV6-2/TRBV6-3	TGTGCCAGCAGGGACCAGGGGTCCTACGAGCAGTACTTC	CASRDQGSYEQYF
TRBJ2-7	-	-	TRBV5-1	TGCGCCAGCAGCTTCGGGGGCGGTAAATACAATGAGCAGTACTTC	CASSFGGGKYNEQYF
TRBJ2-5	-	few	TRBV5-1	TGCGCCAACAGCAACCAAGAGACCCAGTACTTC	CANSNQETQYF
TRBJ2-5	-	-	TRBV5-1	TGCGCCAGCAGCTTGGTCCCCGGGGGCGAGGAGACCCAGTACTTC	CASSLVPGGEETQYF
TRBJ2-1	-	many	TRBV7-3	TGTGCCAGCAGCTTGGGGGGGGCCTCTTACAATGAGCAGTTCTTC	CASSLGGASYNEQFF
TRBJ2-3	TRBD2	-	TRBV6-1	TGTGCCAGCGGGACTAGCCGCACAGATACGCAGTATTTT	CASGTSRTDTQYF
TRBJ2-3	TRBD1	-	TRBV7-3	TGTGCCAGCAGCAAGACAGGGATATCAGATACGCAGTATTTT	CASSKTGISDTQYF
TRBJ1-1	-	once	TRBV7-9	TGTGCCAGCAGCGCACAGGGACTTGAAGCTTTCTTT	CASSAQGLEAFF
TRBJ2-1	TRBD2	-	TRBV7-9	TGTGCCAGCAGCTTATGGGCAGCGGGAAACTACAATGAGCAGTTCTTC	CASSLWAAGNYNEQFF
TRBJ1-6	-	few	TRBV12-3/TRBV12-4	TGTGCCAGCAGTTTGGGGGGCTTTTCACCCCTCCACTTT	CASSLGGFSPLHF
TRBJ2-7	-	-	TRBV3-1	TGTGCCAGCAGCCAAGGTCCCGGGGGCCTTGACGAGCAGTACTTC	CASSQGPGGLDEQYF
TRBJ1-6	-	-	TRBV12-3/TRBV12-4	TGTGCCAGCAGTTTAGTCCAGAACAATTCACCCCTCCACTTT	CASSLVQNNSPLHF
TRBJ2-5	TRBD2	-	TRBV20-1	TGCAGTGCTAGAGCAGCTCGGGGGGAGCAGTACTTC	CSARAARGEQYF
TRBJ2-7	-	-	TRBV9	TGTGCCAGCAGCACCTGGGTTCAGGGCCGCGAGCAGTACTTC	CASSTWVQGREQYF
TRBJ2-2	TRBD1	-	TRBV4-2	TGTGCCAGCAGCCACAGGGGGCCCGGGGAGCTGTTTTTT	CASSHRGPGELFF